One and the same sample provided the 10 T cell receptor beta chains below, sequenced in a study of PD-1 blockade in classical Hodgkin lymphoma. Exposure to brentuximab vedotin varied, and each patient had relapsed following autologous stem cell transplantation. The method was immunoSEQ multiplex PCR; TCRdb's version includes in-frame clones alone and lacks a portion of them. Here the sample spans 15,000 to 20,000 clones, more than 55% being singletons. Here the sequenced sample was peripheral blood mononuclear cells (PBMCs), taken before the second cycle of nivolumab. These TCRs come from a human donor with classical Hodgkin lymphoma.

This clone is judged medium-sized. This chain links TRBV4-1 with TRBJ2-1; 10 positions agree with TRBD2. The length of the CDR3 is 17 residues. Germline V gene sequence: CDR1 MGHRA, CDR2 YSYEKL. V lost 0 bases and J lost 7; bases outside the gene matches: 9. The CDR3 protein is CASSQDWLAGVSNEQFF. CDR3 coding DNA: TGCGCCAGCAGCCAAGATTGGCTAGCGGGAGTTAGTAATGAGCAGTTCTTC.

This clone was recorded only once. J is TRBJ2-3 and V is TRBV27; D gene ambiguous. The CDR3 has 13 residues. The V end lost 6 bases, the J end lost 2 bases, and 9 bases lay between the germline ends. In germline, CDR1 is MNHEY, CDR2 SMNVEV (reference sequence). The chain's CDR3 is CASRNRPTDTQYF. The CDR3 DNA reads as TGTGCCAGCAGAAATCGCCCCACAGATACGCAGTATTTT.

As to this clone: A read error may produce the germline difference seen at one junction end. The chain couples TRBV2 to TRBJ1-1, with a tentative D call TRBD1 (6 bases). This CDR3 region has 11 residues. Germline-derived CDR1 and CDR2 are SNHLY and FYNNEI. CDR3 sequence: CASRGAGSVGF. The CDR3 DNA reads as TGTGCCAGCAGGGGGGCAGGGAGTGTGGGCTTT.

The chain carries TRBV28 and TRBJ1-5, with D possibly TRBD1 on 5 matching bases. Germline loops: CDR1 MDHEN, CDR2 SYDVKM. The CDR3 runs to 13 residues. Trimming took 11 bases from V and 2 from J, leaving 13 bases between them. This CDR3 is CAGQGTRNQPQHF. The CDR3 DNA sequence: TGTGCCGGCCAGGGCACCCGCAATCAGCCCCAGCATTTT. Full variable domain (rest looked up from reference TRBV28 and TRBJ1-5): DVKVTQSSRYLVKRTGEKVFLECVQDMDHENMFWYRQDPGLGLRLIYFSYDVKMKEKGDIPEGYSVSREKKERFSLILESASTNQTSMYLCAGQGTRNQPQHFGDGTRLSIL.

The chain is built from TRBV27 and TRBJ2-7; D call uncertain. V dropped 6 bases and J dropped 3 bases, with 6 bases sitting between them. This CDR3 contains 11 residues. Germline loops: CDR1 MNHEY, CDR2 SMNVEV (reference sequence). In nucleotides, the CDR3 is TGTGCCAGCAGCCCTTTCTACGAGCAGTACTTC. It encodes CASSPFYEQYF.

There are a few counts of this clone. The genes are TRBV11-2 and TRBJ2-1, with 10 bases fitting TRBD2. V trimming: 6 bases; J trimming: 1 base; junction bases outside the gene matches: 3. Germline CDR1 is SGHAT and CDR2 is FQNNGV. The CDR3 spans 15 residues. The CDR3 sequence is CASRASGRSYNEQFF. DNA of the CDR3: TGTGCCAGCAGGGCTAGCGGGAGATCCTACAATGAGCAGTTCTTC.

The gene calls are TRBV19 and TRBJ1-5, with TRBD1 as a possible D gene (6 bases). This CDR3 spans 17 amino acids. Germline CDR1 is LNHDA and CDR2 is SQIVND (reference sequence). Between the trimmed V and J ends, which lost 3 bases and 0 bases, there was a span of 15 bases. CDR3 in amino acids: CASSIASRGSSNQPQHF. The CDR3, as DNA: TGTGCCAGTAGTATTGCGTCCAGGGGTTCTAGCAATCAGCCCCAGCATTTT.

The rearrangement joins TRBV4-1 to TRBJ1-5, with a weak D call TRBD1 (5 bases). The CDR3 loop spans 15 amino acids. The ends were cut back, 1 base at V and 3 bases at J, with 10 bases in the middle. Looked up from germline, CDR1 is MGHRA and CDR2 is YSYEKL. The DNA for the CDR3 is TGCGCCAGCAGCCAAGGATGGGACCCCAATCAGCCCCAGCATTTT. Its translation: CASSQGWDPNQPQHF.

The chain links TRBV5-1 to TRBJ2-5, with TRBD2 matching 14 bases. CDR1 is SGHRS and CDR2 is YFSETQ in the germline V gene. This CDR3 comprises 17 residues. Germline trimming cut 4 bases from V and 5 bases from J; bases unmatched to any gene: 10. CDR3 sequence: CASSRLAGGPIRETQYF. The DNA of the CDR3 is TGCGCCAGCAGCAGACTAGCGGGAGGGCCGATTAGGGAGACCCAGTACTTC.

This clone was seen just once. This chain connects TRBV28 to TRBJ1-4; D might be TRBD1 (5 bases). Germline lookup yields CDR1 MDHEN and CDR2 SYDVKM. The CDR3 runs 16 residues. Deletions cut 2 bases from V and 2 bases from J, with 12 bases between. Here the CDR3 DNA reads TGTGCCAGCAGTTTACTCAGGGTTGGTACTAATGAAAAACTGTTTTTT. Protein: CASSLLRVGTNEKLFF.